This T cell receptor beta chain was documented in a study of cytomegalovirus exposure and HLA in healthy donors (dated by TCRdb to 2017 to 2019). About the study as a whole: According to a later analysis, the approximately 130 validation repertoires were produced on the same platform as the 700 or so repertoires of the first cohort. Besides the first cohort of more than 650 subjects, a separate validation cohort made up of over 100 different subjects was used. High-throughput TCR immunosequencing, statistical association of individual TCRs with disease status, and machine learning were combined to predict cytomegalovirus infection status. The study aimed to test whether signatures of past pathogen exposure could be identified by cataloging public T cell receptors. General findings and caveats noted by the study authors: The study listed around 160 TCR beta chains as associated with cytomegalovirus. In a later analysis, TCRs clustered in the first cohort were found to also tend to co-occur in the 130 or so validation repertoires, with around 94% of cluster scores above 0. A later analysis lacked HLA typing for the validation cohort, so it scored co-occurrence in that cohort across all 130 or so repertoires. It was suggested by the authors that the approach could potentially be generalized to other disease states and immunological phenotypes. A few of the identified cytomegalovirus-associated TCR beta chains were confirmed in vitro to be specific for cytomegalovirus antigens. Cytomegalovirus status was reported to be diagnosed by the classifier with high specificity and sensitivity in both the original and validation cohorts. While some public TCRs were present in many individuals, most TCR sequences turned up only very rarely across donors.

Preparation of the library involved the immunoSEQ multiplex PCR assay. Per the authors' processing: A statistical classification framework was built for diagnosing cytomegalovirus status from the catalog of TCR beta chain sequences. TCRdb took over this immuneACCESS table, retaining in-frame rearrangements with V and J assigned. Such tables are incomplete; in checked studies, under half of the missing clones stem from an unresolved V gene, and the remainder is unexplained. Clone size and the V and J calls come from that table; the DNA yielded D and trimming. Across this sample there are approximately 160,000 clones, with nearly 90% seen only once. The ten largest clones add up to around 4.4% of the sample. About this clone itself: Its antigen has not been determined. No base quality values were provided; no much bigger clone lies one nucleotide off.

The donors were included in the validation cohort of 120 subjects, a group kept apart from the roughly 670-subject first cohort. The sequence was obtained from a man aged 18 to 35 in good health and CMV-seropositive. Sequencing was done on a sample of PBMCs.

The nucleotide sequence is given as TGTGCCAGCAGTGCACCCCAGGGGTTCTATGGCTACACCTTC. The resulting protein is CASSAPQGFYGYTF. The V gene is TRBV2 and the J gene is TRBJ1-2, with TRBD1 tentatively as D gene (6 bases match). Counted from cysteine to phenylalanine, this CDR3 has 14 amino acids. Of the read, only the CDR3 DNA is kept; its 42 bases are in frame from base 1. Relative to germline, V is 4 bases shorter and J is 4 bases shorter, with 13 bases between their ends. CDR1 and CDR2 (SNHLY, FYNNEI) derive from the germline V gene.